This TCR beta chain was observed in a study of shared clonotypes between healthy human individuals. On the study more broadly: Each donor's CD8 memory used one plate, CD8 naive two, each CD4 subset three.

Sequenced by immunoSEQ multiplex PCR; TCRdb stores in-frame clones only, minus some. The sample consists of roughly 700,000 clones, roughly 87% of them appearing once. The sample holds one count of this clone. This specimen includes other DNA sequences encoding the same CDR3. This CDR3 spans 14 amino acids. With V trimmed by 1 base and J by 4 bases, 1 base remained unmatched. Germline CDR1 is SGHAT and CDR2 is FQNNGV. The clonotype originates from a man between 18 and 29 years old in good health. Some clones in this sample may be carry-over from other donors' samples. The chain employs TRBV11-2 and TRBJ1-3, with TRBD1 matching over 7 bases. Sequenced: memory CD8+ T cells from PBMCs. Subset meaning: CD45RO+ cells pooled with CCR7-negative TemRA cells. The CDR3 region is CASSLGDSGNTIYF. CDR3 DNA: TGTGCCAGCAGCTTAGGGGACAGCGGAAACACCATATATTTT.